This paragraph covers one T cell receptor (beta chain) sequence. Its antigen is unidentified. The sample belongs to a study of cytomegalovirus exposure and HLA in healthy donors. Across the whole study: There were about 86 million unique TCRs (from HLA-typed donors) in an early data release. Study-level points and caveats: The study labeled 150 to 200 TCR beta chains cytomegalovirus-associated. Sequencing depth across donors, presence/absence analyses assumed, was roughly uniform.

60 Vbeta and 13 Jbeta primers were used in PCR. Measured with immunoSEQ multiplex PCR; TCRdb has only the in-frame clones, and not every one. This sample has approximately 150,000 clones, with around 80% found just once. The ends lost 3 bases at V and 7 bases at J; junction bases unmatched: 2. Per the germline V gene, CDR1 is WSHSY and CDR2 is SAAADI. The CDR3 is 13 amino acids. This TCR was sampled from a woman aged 50 to 60 in good health and CMV-seropositive. The chain combines TRBV10-2 with TRBJ1-2, with 10 bases lining up with TRBD1. The specimen sequenced was PBMCs. The CDR3 coding sequence is TGCGCCAGCAGTGACCGGGACAGGGGTGGCTACACCTTC. It yields the protein CASSDRDRGGYTF.